This T cell receptor (beta chain) was obtained from a study of human thymus T cells. For this clone: As yet, its antigen is unknown.

An approximately 0.5-1 mL peripheral blood aliquot was taken intraoperatively from four of eight donors. Profiled with immunoSEQ multiplex PCR; TCRdb holds only in-frame clones, not every one. The table includes 35,000 to 45,000 clones, approximately 95% detected once. The length of the CDR3 is 12 residues. Germline values: CDR1 SGHTA, CDR2 FQGNSA. V was shortened by 5 bases and J by 8 bases, with 12 bases between the two germline ends. Study results and caveats: Within thymic and blood repertoires, V and J gene usage appeared to be biased.

The receptor comes from a boy in the first two years of life with a congenital heart defect but otherwise immunologically healthy. V gene TRBV7-2 combines with J gene TRBJ1-2; D uncertain. Sample: blood. The CDR3 DNA follows: TGTGCCAGCAGCCGGGCTGCCGGCGGCTACACCTTC. Translation gives CASSRAAGGYTF. Supplemented by reference TRBV7-2 and TRBJ1-2, the full variable domain reads GAGVSQSPSNKVTEKGKDVELRCDPISGHTALYWYRQSLGQGLEFLIYFQGNSAPDKSGLPSDRFSAERTGGSVSTLTIQRTQQEDSAVYLCASSRAAGGYTFGSGTRLTVV.